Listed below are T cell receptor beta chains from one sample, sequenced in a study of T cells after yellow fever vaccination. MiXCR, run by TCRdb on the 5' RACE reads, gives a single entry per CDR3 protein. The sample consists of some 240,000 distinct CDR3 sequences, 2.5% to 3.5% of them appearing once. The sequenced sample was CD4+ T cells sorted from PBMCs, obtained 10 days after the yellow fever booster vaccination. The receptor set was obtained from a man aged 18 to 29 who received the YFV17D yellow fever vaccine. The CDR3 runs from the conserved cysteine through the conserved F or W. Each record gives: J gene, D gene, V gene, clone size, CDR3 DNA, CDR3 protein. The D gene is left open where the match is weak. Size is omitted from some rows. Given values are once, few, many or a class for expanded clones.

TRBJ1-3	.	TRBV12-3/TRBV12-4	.	TGTGCCAGCAGTTTAGGGGCCCTGAAAGGAAACACCATATATTTT	CASSLGALKGNTIYF
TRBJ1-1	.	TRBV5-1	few	TGCGCCAGCAGCCCTACACTGAACACTGAAGCTTTCTTT	CASSPTLNTEAFF
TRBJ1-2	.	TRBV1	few	TGCACCAGCAGACCTTCGGGGGCTCTTAACTATGGCTACACCTTC	CTSRPSGALNYGYTF
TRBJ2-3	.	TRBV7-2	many	TGTGCCAGCAGCTTGGGCTTCACAGATACGCAGTATTTT	CASSLGFTDTQYF
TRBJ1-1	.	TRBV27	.	TGTGCCAGGAGGGCTGGACCCTACACTGAAGCTTTCTTT	CARRAGPYTEAFF
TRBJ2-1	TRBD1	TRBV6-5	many	TGTGCCAGCAGTTACCGGACAGGGGCGAATGAGCAGTTCTTC	CASSYRTGANEQFF
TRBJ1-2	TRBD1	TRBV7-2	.	TGTGCCAGCAGCTTAGCTTTTTTGGGACAGGGATCCTATGGCTACACCTTC	CASSLAFLGQGSYGYTF
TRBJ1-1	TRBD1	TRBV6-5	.	TGTGCCAGCAGTTCCGGACAGGGGGCCTTCAAAAACCCTGAAGCTTTCTTT	CASSSGQGAFKNPEAFF
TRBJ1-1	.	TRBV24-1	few	TGTGCCACCAGTGATCCGTGGACAGATTTGCAGGACACTGAAGCTTTCTTT	CATSDPWTDLQDTEAFF
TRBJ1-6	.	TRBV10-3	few	TGTGCCATCAGTGGACAGGAGAATTCACCCCTCCACTTT	CAISGQENSPLHF
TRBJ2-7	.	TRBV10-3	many	TGTGCCATCAGTGAGACAGGCTACGAGCAGTACTTC	CAISETGYEQYF
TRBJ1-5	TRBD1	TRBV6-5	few	TGTGCCAGCAGTTACTCGACAGGGGCGCAGCCCCAGCATTTT	CASSYSTGAQPQHF
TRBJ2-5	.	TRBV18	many	TGTGCCAGCTCCCTGGACGGGGCGGCGACCCAGTACTTC	CASSLDGAATQYF
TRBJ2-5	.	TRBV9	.	TGTGCCAGCAGCGTATCGCAGGAAGAGACCCAGTACTTC	CASSVSQEETQYF
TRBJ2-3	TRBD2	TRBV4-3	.	TGCGCCAGCAGCCAAGAGGGACTAGCGGGGGGCCCCACAGATACGCAGTATTTT	CASSQEGLAGGPTDTQYF
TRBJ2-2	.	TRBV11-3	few	TGTGCCAGCAGCTTAGGTAGTTTCTCAGCCACCGGGGAGCTGTTTTTT	CASSLGSFSATGELFF
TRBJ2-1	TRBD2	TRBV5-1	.	TGCGCCAGCAGCTTGGCGGCTAGCGGGTTTGGTGAGCAGTTCTTC	CASSLAASGFGEQFF
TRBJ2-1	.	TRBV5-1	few	TGCGCCAGCAGCTTGACAGGGAATTACAATGAGCAGTTCTTC	CASSLTGNYNEQFF
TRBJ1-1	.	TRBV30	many	TGTGCCTGGAGTGTTCCGGGGTACACTGAAGCTTTCTTT	CAWSVPGYTEAFF
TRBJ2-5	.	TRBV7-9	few	TGTGCCAGCAGCCCCCTAGCATCCGAAGAGACCCAGTACTTC	CASSPLASEETQYF
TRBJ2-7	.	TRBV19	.	TGTGCCAGCGGAGACCGGGCCTGGGAGCAGTACTTC	CASGDRAWEQYF
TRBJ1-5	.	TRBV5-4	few	TGTGCCAGCAGCCCAGGGGTTGGAGGCCAGCCCCAGCATTTT	CASSPGVGGQPQHF
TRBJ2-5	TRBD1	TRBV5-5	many	TGTGCCAGCAGCGGGAAACAGGGGGCCGGGGAGACCCAGTACTTC	CASSGKQGAGETQYF
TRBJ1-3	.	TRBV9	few	TGTGCCAGCAGCGTTAGAGGGGGACTTGGGGGAAACACCATATATTTT	CASSVRGGLGGNTIYF
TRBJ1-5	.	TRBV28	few	TGTGCCAGCAGTTTTCCCCGGACACGGAGCAATCAGCCCCAGCATTTT	CASSFPRTRSNQPQHF
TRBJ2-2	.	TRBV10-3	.	TGTGCCATCAGTGCGGGGGGCCGCACCGGGGAGCTGTTTTTT	CAISAGGRTGELFF
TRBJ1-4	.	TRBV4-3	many	TGCGCCAGCAGCCCGGATCTTGGCGGGGTTGAAAAACTGTTTTTT	CASSPDLGGVEKLFF
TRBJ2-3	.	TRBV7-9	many	TGTGCCAGCAGCTTACAGGGGGATACGCAGTATTTT	CASSLQGDTQYF
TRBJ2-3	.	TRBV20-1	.	TGCAGTGCTCGGGGGGCCGGCACAGATACGCAGTATTTT	CSARGAGTDTQYF
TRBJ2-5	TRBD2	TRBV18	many	TGTGCCAGCTCAACCTTACGGGCTAGCGGTCAAGAGACCCAGTACTTC	CASSTLRASGQETQYF
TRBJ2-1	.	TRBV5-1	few	TGCGCCAGCACCTTTACAACCCAAGGGGCGGAGCAGTTCTTC	CASTFTTQGAEQFF
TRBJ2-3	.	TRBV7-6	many	TGTGCCAGCAGCTTAGAACTCAGCACAGATACGCAGTATTTT	CASSLELSTDTQYF
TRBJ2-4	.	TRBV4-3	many	TGCGCCAGCAGCCAAGAGGCCAGTTTAGCCAAAAACATTCAGTACTTC	CASSQEASLAKNIQYF
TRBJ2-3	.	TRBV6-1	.	TGTGCCAGCATGGCCGGGGACACCAGCACAGATACGCAGTATTTT	CASMAGDTSTDTQYF
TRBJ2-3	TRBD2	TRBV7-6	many	TGTGCCAGCAGCTTAGTCCCTAGCGGTGGCAGGGATACGCAGTATTTT	CASSLVPSGGRDTQYF
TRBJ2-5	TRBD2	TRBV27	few	TGTGCCAGCAGTTTAAGGGCTAGCGGGGGCGTTCAAGAGACCCAGTACTTC	CASSLRASGGVQETQYF
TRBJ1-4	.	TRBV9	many	TGTGCCAGCAGCGTAAAAACTAATGAAAAACTGTTTTTT	CASSVKTNEKLFF
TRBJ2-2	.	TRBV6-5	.	TGTGCCAGCAGTTACCAAGGCGGGGAGCTGTTTTTT	CASSYQGGELFF
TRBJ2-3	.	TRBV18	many	TGTGCCAGCTCACCATTCGCCCACACAGATACGCAGTATTTT	CASSPFAHTDTQYF
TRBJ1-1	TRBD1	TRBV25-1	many	TGTGCCAGCAGTGAATGGGGACAGGAAGAAGCTTTCTTT	CASSEWGQEEAFF
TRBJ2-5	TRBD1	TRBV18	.	TGTGCCAGCTCACCCGCGAACAGGGGGCTCGAGACCCAGTACTTC	CASSPANRGLETQYF
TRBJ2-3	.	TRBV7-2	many	TGTGCCAGCAGCGGTTGGGGGTCCACAGATACGCAGTATTTT	CASSGWGSTDTQYF
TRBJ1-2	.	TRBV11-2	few	TGTGCCAGCAGCTTAGGGGCCGCTAACATTAACTATGGCTACACCTTC	CASSLGAANINYGYTF
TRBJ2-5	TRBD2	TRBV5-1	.	TGCGCCAGCAGCTCGGCCGCCGGACTAGCGGGAGAAGAGACCCAGTACTTC	CASSSAAGLAGEETQYF
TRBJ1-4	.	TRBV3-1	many	TGTGCCAGCAGCCCGGGTGGGAAACTGTTTTTT	CASSPGGKLFF
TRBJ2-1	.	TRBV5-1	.	TGCTCCAGCAGCTCCTACAATGAGCAGTTCTTC	CSSSSYNEQFF
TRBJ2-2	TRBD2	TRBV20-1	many	TGCAGTGCTAAGGGTCTAGCGGCCACCGGGGAGCTGTTTTTT	CSAKGLAATGELFF